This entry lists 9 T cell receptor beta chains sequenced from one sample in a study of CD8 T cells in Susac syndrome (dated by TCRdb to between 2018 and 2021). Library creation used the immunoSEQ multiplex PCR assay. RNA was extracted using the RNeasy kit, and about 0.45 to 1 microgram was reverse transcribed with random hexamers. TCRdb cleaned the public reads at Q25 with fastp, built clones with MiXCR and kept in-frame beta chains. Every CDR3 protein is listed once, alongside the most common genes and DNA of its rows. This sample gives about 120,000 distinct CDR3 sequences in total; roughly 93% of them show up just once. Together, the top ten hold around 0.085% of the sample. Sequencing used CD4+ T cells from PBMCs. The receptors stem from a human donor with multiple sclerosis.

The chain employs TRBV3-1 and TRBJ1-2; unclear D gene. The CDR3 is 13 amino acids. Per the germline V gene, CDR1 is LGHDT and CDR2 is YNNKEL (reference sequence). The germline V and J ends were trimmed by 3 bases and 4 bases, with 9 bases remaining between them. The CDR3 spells CASSQGTGYGYTF. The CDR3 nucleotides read TGTGCCAGCAGCCAGGGAACGGGCTATGGCTACACCTTC.

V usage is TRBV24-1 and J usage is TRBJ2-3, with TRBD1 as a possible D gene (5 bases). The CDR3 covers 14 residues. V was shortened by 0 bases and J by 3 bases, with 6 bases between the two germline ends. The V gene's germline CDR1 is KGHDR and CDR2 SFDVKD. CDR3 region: CATSDLQGTDTQYF. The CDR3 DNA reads TGTGCCACCAGTGATTTGCAGGGAACAGATACGCAGTATTTT.

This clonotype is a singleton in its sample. The chain's CDR3 is CSVEDKGTGVSYEQYF. In nucleotides, the CDR3 is TGCAGCGTTGAAGATAAAGGGACAGGGGTTTCCTACGAGCAGTACTTC. The chain couples TRBV29-1 to TRBJ2-7; 10 bases are a match to TRBD1. This CDR3 is built from 16 residues. The trim removed 0 bases at V and 1 base at J, leaving 6 bases unmatched. The germline V gene has CDR1 SQVTM and CDR2 ANQGSEA.

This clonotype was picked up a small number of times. Written as DNA, the CDR3 is TGCGCCAGCAGCCCTCAGACAGGGCCCTACGAGCAGTACTTC. Translation: CASSPQTGPYEQYF. The V gene is TRBV4-3, the J gene TRBJ2-7; TRBD1 matches at 7 bases. J was trimmed by 2 bases and V by 4 bases; bases with no gene match: 5. This CDR3 comprises 14 residues. From germline, CDR1 is LGHNA and CDR2 YSLEER.

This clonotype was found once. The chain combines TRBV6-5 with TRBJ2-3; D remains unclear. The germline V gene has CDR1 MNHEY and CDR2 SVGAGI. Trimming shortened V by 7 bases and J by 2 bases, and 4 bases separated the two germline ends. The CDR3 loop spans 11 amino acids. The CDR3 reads CASTHTDTQYF. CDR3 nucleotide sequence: TGTGCCAGCACCCACACAGATACGCAGTATTTT.

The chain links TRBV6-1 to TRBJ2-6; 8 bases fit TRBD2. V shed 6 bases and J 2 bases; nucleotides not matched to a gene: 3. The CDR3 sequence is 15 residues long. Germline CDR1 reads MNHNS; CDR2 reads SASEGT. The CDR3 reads CASRPGGPGANVLTF. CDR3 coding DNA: TGTGCCAGCAGGCCGGGGGGGCCTGGGGCCAACGTCCTGACTTTC.

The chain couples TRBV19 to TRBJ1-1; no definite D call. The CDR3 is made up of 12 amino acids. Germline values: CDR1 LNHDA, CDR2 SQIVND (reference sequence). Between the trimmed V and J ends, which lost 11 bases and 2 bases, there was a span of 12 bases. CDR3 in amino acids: CASSKANTEAFF. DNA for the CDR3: TGTGCCTCTAGTAAGGCAAACACTGAAGCTTTCTTT.

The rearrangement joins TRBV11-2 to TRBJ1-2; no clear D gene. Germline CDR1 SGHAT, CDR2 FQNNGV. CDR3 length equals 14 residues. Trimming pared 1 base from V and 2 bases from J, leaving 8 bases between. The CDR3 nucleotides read TGTGCCAGCAGCTTAGGGTGGCAGAACTATGGCTACACCTTC. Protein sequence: CASSLGWQNYGYTF.

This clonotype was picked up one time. CDR3 residues: CASSGTTGNTEAFF. For the CDR3, the DNA is TGCGCCAGCAGCGGAACGACAGGGAACACTGAAGCTTTCTTT. The chain carries TRBV5-1 and TRBJ1-1; possible D gene TRBD1, 6 bases. CDR1 and CDR2 from the germline V gene are SGHRS and YFSETQ. V lost 4 bases, J lost 1 base, and 11 bases lay in between. The CDR3 has 14 residues.